One and the same sample provided the 16 T cell receptor beta chains below, sequenced in a study of T cell clonality in common variable immunodeficiency. Findings and caveats of the study: Reportedly, TCR beta sequences from common variable immunodeficiency showed fewer deletions and N-nucleotide insertions.

No antigen has been identified for these receptors. This table comes from immunoSEQ multiplex PCR, and its TCRdb copy is limited to in-frame clones, with some not included. The sample holds 15,000 to 17,000 clones. Sequencing used peripheral blood mononuclear cells. These receptor sequences come from a human donor with common variable immunodeficiency.

On this clone: Sequencing ends 3 residues short of the CDR3 end; the germline J gene provides the rest. This sequence joins TRBV4-2 and TRBJ2-3, with no clear D. The CDR3 is 12 amino acids. V was clipped by 5 bases and J by 6 bases, with 9 bases between them. Germline V gene data show CDR1 as LGHNA and CDR2 as YNFKEQ. The CDR3 region is CASSSISDTQYF. CDR3 DNA (partial): TGTGCCAGCAGCTCAATTAGTGATACG.

Points on this clone: With the read ending 3 residues before the CDR3 end, the germline J gene is used to fill in that end. The chain is built from TRBV19 and TRBJ1-2; D gene unclear. The length of the CDR3 is 12 residues. CDR1 and CDR2 (germline): LNHDA, SQIVND (reference sequence). The V end was cut by 8 bases, the J end by 5 bases, with 12 bases between. Here the CDR3 reads CASEGGGYGYTF. The CDR3 DNA, read in part, is TGTGCCAGTGAAGGAGGCGGGTATGGC. Full variable domain (remainder filled in from reference TRBV19 and TRBJ1-2): DGGITQSPKYLFRKEGQNVTLSCEQNLNHDAMYWYRQDPGQGLRLIYYSQIVNDFQKGDIAEGYSVSREKKESFPLTVTSAQKNPTAFYLCASEGGGYGYTFGSGTRLTVV.

As for this clone: The read stops 3 residues short of the end of the CDR3; the missing end is completed from the germline J gene. The rearrangement links TRBV4-2 to TRBJ1-4; D call uncertain. Looked up from germline, CDR1 is LGHNA and CDR2 is YNFKEQ. This CDR3 has 15 residues. V was clipped by 9 bases and J by 4 bases, with 18 bases between them. The CDR3 loop is CASSSVSEGNEKLFF. The sequenced CDR3 bases are TGTGCCAGTTCCTCGGTATCAGAGGGTAATGAAAAA.

As for this clone: The read is 3 residues too short to cover the CDR3 end, so that end is filled in from the germline J gene. The V call is TRBV19, the J call TRBJ2-3; weak D call: TRBD2 (6 bases). Germline CDR1 reads LNHDA; CDR2 reads SQIVND (reference sequence). The CDR3 contains 14 residues. Trimming removed 3 bases from V and 2 bases from J, with 9 bases in between. The CDR3 DNA, read in part, is TGTGCCAGTAGTATTAGCGGAGTCACAGATACG. This translates into CASSISGVTDT. The whole CDR3 sequence is CASSISGVTDTQYF. Full variable domain (rest looked up from reference TRBV19 and TRBJ2-3): DGGITQSPKYLFRKEGQNVTLSCEQNLNHDAMYWYRQDPGQGLRLIYYSQIVNDFQKGDIAEGYSVSREKKESFPLTVTSAQKNPTAFYLCASSISGVTDTQYFGPGTRLTVL.

About this clone: The read ends 3 residues early relative to the CDR3; the germline J gene fills the gap. The V call is TRBV7-2, the J call TRBJ1-2; no firm D call. Germline CDR1 and CDR2: SGHTA and FQGNSA. V lost 3 bases to trimming and J lost 4 bases, with 3 bases between them. The CDR3 is made up of 11 amino acids. The covered CDR3 bases are TGTGCCAGCAGCTTTCTCTATGGC. Protein: CASSFLYG. The entire CDR3 protein reads CASSFLYGYTF.

On this clone itself: Read sequence stops 3 residues before the CDR3 end, and the germline J gene provides the missing end. The chain uses TRBV6-4 and TRBJ1-1; TRBD1 might be the D (6 bases). V lost 7 bases, J lost 0 bases, and 15 bases lay in between. Germline V CDR1 and CDR2: MRHNA, SNTAGT. The CDR3 totals 15 residues. The DNA read from the CDR3 is TGTGCCAGCATGACAGGAACAGTAATGAACACTGAA. Protein product: CASMTGTVMNTE. The entire CDR3 is CASMTGTVMNTEAFF.

The CDR3 region is CASKPAGVPEGTQYF. Incomplete CDR3 DNA: TGTGCCAGCAAACCAGCGGGGGTCCCTGAAGGGACC. The chain combines TRBV2 with TRBJ2-5, with 8 positions matching TRBD2. With the read ending 3 residues before the CDR3 end, the germline J gene is used to fill in that end. The germline gives CDR1 SNHLY, CDR2 FYNNEI. V lost 7 bases, J lost 7 bases, and 14 bases stayed unmatched. The CDR3 extends over 15 amino acids.

This clone ranks as medium-sized in terms of frequency. The read ends 3 residues early relative to the CDR3; the germline J gene fills the gap. The rearrangement links TRBV6-2 or TRBV6-3 to TRBJ1-1; TRBD1 is a possible D gene (5 bases). Germline V gene data show CDR1 as MNHEY and CDR2 as SVGEGT. The CDR3 is 14 residues long. V shed 7 bases and J shed 0 bases, with 12 bases lying between them. The CDR3 region is CASTKGVVNTEAFF. The sequenced part of the CDR3 DNA is TGTGCCAGCACGAAAGGGGTCGTGAACACTGAA.

Measured by frequency, this clone is medium-sized. The read falls 3 residues short of the CDR3 end, and the missing part is taken from the germline J gene. The genes are TRBV30 and TRBJ2-5; D may be TRBD2 (5 bases). The CDR3 runs to 11 residues. Germline CDR1 and CDR2: GTSNPN and SVGIG (reference sequence). V was trimmed by 4 bases and J by 3 bases, leaving 6 bases between them. The part of the CDR3 DNA that was read is TGTGCCTGGACGGGGAAAGAGACC. As protein: CAWTGKET. The complete CDR3 reads CAWTGKETQYF.

Worth noting for this clone: The read ends 3 residues shy of where the CDR3 ends; the end is completed using the germline J gene. V and J are TRBV19 and TRBJ2-5, with 11 bases fitting TRBD2. V gave up 5 bases and J gave up 2 bases; unmatched junction bases: 1. The CDR3 length is 14 residues. Germline CDR1 LNHDA, CDR2 SQIVND (reference sequence). Partial CDR3 DNA: TGTGCCAGTAGTGGACTAGCGGGTCAAGAGACC. Protein sequence: CASSGLAGQET. The CDR3 as a whole reads CASSGLAGQETQYF. Full variable domain (outside the CDR3, taken from reference TRBV19 and TRBJ2-5): DGGITQSPKYLFRKEGQNVTLSCEQNLNHDAMYWYRQDPGQGLRLIYYSQIVNDFQKGDIAEGYSVSREKKESFPLTVTSAQKNPTAFYLCASSGLAGQETQYFGPGTRLLVL.

By frequency, this clone is medium-sized (0.01 to 0.1%). The missing CDR3 end, 3 residues past where the read stops, is filled in from the germline J gene. V is TRBV15 and J is TRBJ2-3; 7 nucleotides line up with TRBD2. V was pared by 1 base and J by 6 bases, with 4 bases of the junction left unmatched. In germline, CDR1 is LNHNV, CDR2 YYDKDF (reference sequence). The CDR3 covers 14 residues. Partial CDR3 DNA: TGTGCCACCAGCAGAGTTCTAGCGGAGGATACG. The encoded protein is CATSRVLAEDT. The whole CDR3 sequence is CATSRVLAEDTQYF.

For this clone: The read terminates 3 residues before the CDR3 end, so the remaining end is supplied by the germline J gene. This rearrangement joins TRBV7-9 to TRBJ2-3; D not resolved. CDR1 is SEHNR and CDR2 is FQNEAQ in the germline V gene (reference sequence). CDR3 length: 15 residues. Between the trimmed V and J ends, which lost 1 base and 3 bases, there was a span of 11 bases. CDR3 bases read: TGTGCCAGCAGCTTAGAAGGGCTTGGAACAGATACG. Translation gives CASSLEGLGTDT. The whole CDR3 region reads CASSLEGLGTDTQYF. The entire variable domain, with the rest obtained from reference TRBV7-9 and TRBJ2-3, is as follows: DTGVSQNPRHKITKRGQNVTFRCDPISEHNRLYWYRQTLGQGPEFLTYFQNEAQLEKSRLLSDRFSAERPKGSFSTLEIQRTEQGDSAMYLCASSLEGLGTDTQYFGPGTRLTVL.

Comment on this clone: The read comes to an end 3 residues before the CDR3 does, leaving the germline J gene to fill in the end. The rearrangement joins TRBV7-2 to TRBJ2-1; 8 bases agree with TRBD2. Trimming took 4 bases from V and 4 from J; bases not matched to a gene: 6. The CDR3 has 15 residues. CDR1 and CDR2 (germline): SGHTA, FQGNSA. The CDR3 protein is CASSSTLAGYNEQFF. Partial CDR3 DNA: TGTGCCAGCAGCTCCACCTTAGCGGGATACAATGAG.

Of note for this clone: Read sequence stops 3 residues before the CDR3 end, and the germline J gene provides the missing end. The chain links TRBV4-2 to TRBJ2-3, with unresolved D. The germline V gene has CDR1 LGHNA and CDR2 YNFKEQ. V lost 6 bases and J lost 1, with 14 bases in between. The length of the CDR3 is 15 residues. The part of the CDR3 DNA that was read is TGTGCCAGCAGAATCCAGGAGTCCGGCACAGATACG. Its protein product is CASRIQESGTDT. The whole CDR3 is CASRIQESGTDTQYF.

A remark on this clone: The read gets to within 3 residues of the CDR3 end, and the germline J gene fills in the rest. The V gene is TRBV6-1, the J gene TRBJ2-3; D may be TRBD1 (6 bases). The CDR3 spans 15 residues. Between the trimmed V and J ends, which lost 4 bases and 7 bases, there was a span of 18 bases. Germline assignment: CDR1 MNHNS and CDR2 SASEGT. The CDR3 here is CASSGGEDRGNTQYF. The sequenced part of the CDR3 DNA is TGTGCCAGCAGTGGAGGCGAGGACAGAGGAAATACG.

A word on this clone: Read data end 3 residues before the CDR3 end; the end is taken from the germline J gene. This chain joins TRBV20-1 and TRBJ1-1, with 7 bases identical to TRBD1. With 0 bases clipped from V and 1 base from J, the junction kept 8 bases outside the gene matches. The germline gives CDR1 DFQATT, CDR2 SNEGSKA (reference sequence). This CDR3 contains 16 residues. The chain's CDR3 is CSARDLAQGGNTEAFF. The sequenced CDR3 bases are TGCAGTGCTAGAGACCTTGCCCAGGGGGGGAACACTGAA.